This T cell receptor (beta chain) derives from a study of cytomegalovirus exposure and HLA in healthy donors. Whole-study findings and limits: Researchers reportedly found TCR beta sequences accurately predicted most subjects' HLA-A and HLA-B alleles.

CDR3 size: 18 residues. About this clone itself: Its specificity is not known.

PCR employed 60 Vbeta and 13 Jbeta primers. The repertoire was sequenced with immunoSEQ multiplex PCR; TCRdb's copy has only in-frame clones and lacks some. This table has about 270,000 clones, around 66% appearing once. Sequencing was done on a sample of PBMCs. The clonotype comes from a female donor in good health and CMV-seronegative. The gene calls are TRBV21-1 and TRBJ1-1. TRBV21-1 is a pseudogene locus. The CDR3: CASSSGGAGYEGFTEAFF. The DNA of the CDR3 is TGTGCCAGCTCGTCGGGGGGGGCAGGGTACGAGGGTTTCACTGAAGCTTTCTTT.